The entry below describes one T cell receptor beta chain. The antigen remains undetermined. This sample was taken from a study of yellow fever vaccine responses in identical twins. The V and J ends lost 2 bases and 4 bases respectively, with 14 bases between them. This CDR3 has 15 residues. The germline CDR1 and CDR2 sequences are MNHEY and SMNVEV (reference sequence). Study results and caveats: Twins' T cell vaccine responses reportedly looked partly convergent, partly personalized.

TCRdb fed the RT-PCR reads into MiXCR, producing one record per CDR3 protein. The profile shows roughly 4,700 distinct CDR3 sequences, approximately 85% of them singletons. The sample was T cells from blood (PBMCs), unsorted or a sorted subset (not recorded which), taken before or after yellow fever vaccination (not recorded which). The V gene is TRBV27, the J gene TRBJ2-5; the D gene could be TRBD1 or TRBD2 (5 bases each). The TCR originated in a woman aged 18 to 35 who received the yellow fever vaccine. Written as DNA, the CDR3 is TGTGCCAGCAGTTTAAGGGACCCGATCGGAGAGACCCAGTACTTC. Protein product: CASSLRDPIGETQYF.